These 18 T cell receptor beta chains were all obtained from the same sample, sequenced in a study of OX40 agonist ivuxolimab in advanced cancers. The assay was immunoSEQ multiplex PCR, and TCRdb's table has in-frame clones only and misses some. This table has approximately 82,000 clones, 85% to 90% appearing once. Sequences were derived from CD4+ or CD8+ T cells sorted from blood, sampled in a trial of the OX40 agonist ivuxolimab. These receptors originate from an adult with an advanced solid tumor such as melanoma, head and neck, liver or kidney cancer.

Only a few counts were recorded for this clone. CDR3 coding DNA: TGTGCCAGCAGCTTAGTTGCGGGTGGTGGCTACACCTTC. Translated: CASSLVAGGGYTF. The chain recombines TRBV7-3 with TRBJ1-2; no definite D call. Germline V gene sequence: CDR1 SGHTA, CDR2 FQGTGA. V lost 2 bases and J 7 bases, leaving 11 bases between the germline ends. This CDR3 is 13 amino acids long.

The chain combines TRBV30 with TRBJ2-3; 7 nucleotides line up with TRBD2. The V segment lost 0 bases and the J segment 1 base; nucleotides outside the gene matches: 4. The CDR3 is 15 amino acids. Germline CDR1 is GTSNPN and CDR2 is SVGIG (reference sequence). CDR3 protein: CAWSVGGSGTDTQYF. The DNA for the CDR3 is TGTGCCTGGAGTGTAGGCGGGAGTGGCACAGATACGCAGTATTTT. Variable domain in full (rest from reference TRBV30 and TRBJ2-3): SQTIHQWPATLVQPVGSPLSLECTVEGTSNPNLYWYRQAAGRGLQLLFYSVGIGQISSEVPQNLSASRPQDRQFILSSKKLLLSDSGFYLCAWSVGGSGTDTQYFGPGTRLTVL.

V is TRBV7-3 and J is TRBJ2-3; unclear D gene. V gave up 5 bases and J gave up 4 bases, with 13 bases separating them. CDR1 SGHTA and CDR2 FQGTGA come from the germline V gene. The CDR3 consists of 14 residues. The CDR3 protein is CASSPRPTADTQYF. CDR3 in DNA: TGTGCCAGCAGCCCCCGTCCTACCGCAGATACGCAGTATTTT.

The chain recombines TRBV5-1 with TRBJ2-3; D not resolved. Trimming took 0 bases from V and 4 from J, leaving 12 bases between them. The CDR3 spans 15 residues. Germline V gives CDR1 SGHRS, CDR2 YFSETQ. The CDR3 coding sequence is TGCGCCAGCAGCTTGGTGGGTCAGCGAGCAGATACGCAGTATTTT. Its translation: CASSLVGQRADTQYF.

CDR3 DNA sequence: TGTGCCAGCAGCAACCCGACAGGTGGCGGGGAGCTGTTTTTT. Its protein is CASSNPTGGGELFF. The chain carries TRBV6-6 and TRBJ2-2; tentative D call: TRBD1 (6 bases). The CDR3 is made up of 14 amino acids. CDR1 and CDR2 (germline): MNHNY, SVGAGI (reference sequence). Trimming removed 6 bases from V and 7 bases from J, with 15 bases in between.

The chain uses TRBV28 and TRBJ1-5; D gene ambiguous. This CDR3 comprises 18 residues. Trimming removed 5 bases from V and 3 bases from J, with 23 bases in between. Germline V CDR1 and CDR2: MDHEN, SYDVKM. This chain's CDR3 is CASSPKMSGSTFNQPQHF. The CDR3 nucleotides are TGTGCCAGCAGTCCAAAAATGAGCGGCAGCACCTTCAATCAGCCCCAGCATTTT.

CDR3 sequence reads: CASSLDGGTLYEQYF. The CDR3 region has the DNA TGCGCCAGCAGCTTGGACGGGGGCACGCTCTACGAGCAGTACTTC. This chain connects TRBV5-1 to TRBJ2-7, with D perhaps assigned TRBD1 or TRBD2 (6 bases each). Germline V gives CDR1 SGHRS, CDR2 YFSETQ. CDR3 length equals 15 residues. V was trimmed by 0 bases and J by 3 bases, leaving 13 bases between them.

The rearrangement joins TRBV6-5 to TRBJ1-5, with 8 nucleotides matching TRBD1. The CDR3 runs 14 residues. CDR1 MNHEY and CDR2 SVGAGI come from the germline V gene. V was clipped by 6 bases and J by 7 bases; unmatched bases: 8. The CDR3 nucleotides are TGTGCCAGCAGGCAAGTAGGACAGGGACAGCCCCAGCATTTT. As protein: CASRQVGQGQPQHF.

The chain has TRBV10-1 and TRBJ2-5; D is unresolved. The CDR3 extends over 15 amino acids. Germline V CDR1 and CDR2: WNHNN, SYGVQD (reference sequence). Trimming stripped 2 bases from V and 5 bases from J, with 15 bases between. This CDR3 reads CASSEERWVFETQYF. The DNA for the CDR3 is TGCGCCAGCAGTGAGGAGAGGTGGGTTTTCGAGACCCAGTACTTC.

This chain connects TRBV6-4 to TRBJ2-1; D perhaps matches TRBD1 (5 bases). The germline CDR1 and CDR2 sequences are MRHNA and SNTAGT. V lost 6 bases to trimming and J lost 2 bases, with 14 bases between them. The CDR3 extends over 15 amino acids. The CDR3 region is CASRREGAPYNEQFF. Here the CDR3 DNA reads TGTGCCAGCAGGCGAGAAGGGGCACCCTACAATGAGCAGTTCTTC.

The genes are TRBV19 and TRBJ1-5; no definite D call. Trimming removed 7 bases at V and 8 bases at J, with 21 bases between. Germline lookup yields CDR1 LNHDA and CDR2 SQIVND (reference sequence). The CDR3 is 15 residues long. The CDR3 nucleotides are TGTGCCAGTACCCTGGGAGGGCTTGGAGAGGAGCCCCAGCATTTT. This codes for CASTLGGLGEEPQHF.

The V and J genes are TRBV5-1 and TRBJ2-1; D gene unclear. The V gene's germline CDR1 is SGHRS and CDR2 YFSETQ. The ends were cut back, 2 bases at V and 8 bases at J, with 5 bases in the middle. This CDR3 comprises 11 residues. DNA of the CDR3: TGCGCCAGCAGCTTCGAGGATGAGCAGTTCTTC. Translation gives CASSFEDEQFF.

V and J are TRBV29-1 and TRBJ2-5; D ambiguous. The ends were cut back, 7 bases at V and 1 base at J, with 7 bases in the middle. CDR1 SQVTM and CDR2 ANQGSEA come from the germline V gene. CDR3 size: 11 residues. The CDR3 is CSASFQETQYF. CDR3 nucleotides: TGCAGCGCATCGTTCCAAGAGACCCAGTACTTC.

There are a few counts of this clone. This chain links TRBV7-8 with TRBJ2-7, with 9 bases matching TRBD2. V shed 5 bases, J shed 3 bases, and the junction held 11 bases outside the gene matches. Per the germline V gene, CDR1 is SGHVS and CDR2 is FQNEAQ. The CDR3 extends over 16 amino acids. As DNA, the CDR3 is TGTGCCAGCAGCACGGGTCAGAGCGGGAGGAACTACGAGCAGTACTTC. Its protein is CASSTGQSGRNYEQYF. The full variable domain, in which reference TRBV7-8 and TRBJ2-7 provide the parts outside the CDR3, is GAGVSQSPRYKVAKRGQDVALRCDPISGHVSLFWYQQALGQGPEFLTYFQNEAQLDKSGLPSDRFFAERPEGSVSTLKIQRTQQEDSAVYLCASSTGQSGRNYEQYFGPGTRLTVT.

This clone was observed once. V usage is TRBV11-1 and J usage is TRBJ2-1; TRBD2 matches 10 bases. The CDR3 runs to 16 residues. Germline V CDR1 and CDR2: SGHAT, FQDESV (reference sequence). The trim removed 1 base at V and 4 bases at J, leaving 4 bases unmatched. CDR3 residues: CASSLESGRVYNEQFF. The DNA for the CDR3 is TGTGCCAGCAGCTTAGAGAGCGGGAGGGTATACAATGAGCAGTTCTTC.

This chain joins TRBV5-5 and TRBJ2-7; D perhaps matches TRBD1 (5 bases). V lost 0 bases and J 2 bases, leaving 9 bases between the germline ends. This CDR3 region has 14 residues. Germline CDR1 and CDR2: SGHKS and YYEKEE (reference sequence). In DNA, the CDR3 is TGTGCCAGCAGCTTGGCGGCAGGGACCTACGAGCAGTACTTC. Translating gives CASSLAAGTYEQYF.

The CDR3 nucleotides read TGTGCCAGCAGCTTAACGGACACTGGGGCCAACGTCCTGACTTTC. Residues: CASSLTDTGANVLTF. This sequence joins TRBV7-3 and TRBJ2-6; tentative D call: TRBD1 (5 bases). Germline-derived CDR1 and CDR2 are SGHTA and FQGTGA. The CDR3 sequence is 15 residues long. V lost 0 bases, J lost 2 bases, and 5 bases lay in between.

V is TRBV6-1 and J is TRBJ2-7; D is ambiguous. In germline, CDR1 is MNHNS, CDR2 SASEGT. With 4 bases removed from V and 6 bases from J, the gap between germline ends came to 16 bases. The CDR3 is 14 amino acids. The CDR3 sequence is CASSVNRDSIEQYF. The CDR3 DNA is TGTGCCAGCAGTGTTAATAGGGATTCCATCGAGCAGTACTTC.